A single sample gave rise to the 10 T cell receptor beta chains below, sequenced in a study of tumor and adjacent non-tumor tissue in lung cancer. The template was RNA from unsorted bulk tissue. This non-tumor lung sample came from over 3 cm beyond the tumor edge. A modified ARM-PCR protocol with three rounds of nested PCR amplified TCRbeta. TCRdb independently ran MiXCR on the multiplex PCR reads; one entry per CDR3 protein. The sample contains 85,000 or so distinct CDR3 sequences, approximately 73% of which appear only once. The sample was distant non-tumor lung tissue. The receptor source for this set is a woman in her forties or fifties with non-small cell lung cancer.

As for this clonotype: One end of the junction varies from germline; a read error may be responsible. The chain is built from TRBV4-1 and TRBJ1-1; 7 bases map to TRBD1. CDR3 length equals 15 residues. Germline V gene sequence: CDR1 MGHRA, CDR2 YSYEKL. CDR3 sequence reads: CAISPPTGRGVEAFF. The DNA for the CDR3 is TGCGCCATCAGCCCACCGACAGGGCGAGGCGTTGAAGCTTTCTTT.

To note about this clonotype: One end of the junction varies from germline; a read error may be responsible. The genes are TRBV4-1 and TRBJ2-2, with D uncertain. This CDR3 is built from 16 residues. In germline, CDR1 is MGHRA, CDR2 YSYEKL. The CDR3 loop is CASSQATSINTGELFF. As DNA, the CDR3 is TGCGCCAGCAGCCAAGCCACGTCGATTAACACGGGGGAGCTGTTTTTT.

As regards this clonotype: A much larger clone lies one base from this, so it may be a read error. The gene calls are TRBV5-1 and TRBJ1-1, with a weak D call TRBD1 (6 bases). This CDR3 has 15 residues. The V and J ends lost 4 bases and 1 base respectively, with 14 bases between them. Germline-derived CDR1 and CDR2 are SGHRS and YFSETQ. The chain's CDR3 is CASSMVGRGNTEAFF. CDR3 DNA: TGCGCCAGCAGCATGGTAGGCAGGGGGAACACTGAAGCTTTCTTT. Combining the CDR3 with reference TRBV5-1 and TRBJ1-1 gives the whole variable domain KAGVTQTPRYLIKTRGQQVTLSCSPISGHRSVSWYQQTPGQGLQFLFEYFSETQRNKGNFPGRFSGRQFSNSRSEMNVSTLELGDSALYLCASSMVGRGNTEAFFGQGTRLTVV.

This clonotype was counted at least ten times. This sequence joins TRBV6-1 and TRBJ2-7; no firm D call. Trimming pared 7 bases from V and 3 bases from J, leaving 1 base between. The CDR3 contains 9 residues. CDR1 is MNHNS, CDR2 SASEGT, per germline. CDR3 nucleotides: TGTGCCAGCAACTACGAGCAGTACTTC. Translated, it gives CASNYEQYF.

Turning to this clonotype: A much larger clonotype is one base distant, so this may be a read error. The rearrangement joins TRBV6-1 to TRBJ1-4, with D perhaps TRBD1 (6 bases). The CDR3 runs 13 residues. Looked up from germline, CDR1 is MNHNS and CDR2 is SASEGT. The CDR3 bases are TGTACCAGCAGCGGGACATACAATGAAAAACTGTTTTTT. Translating it yields CTSSGTYNEKLFF.

Only a few counts were recorded for this clonotype. A much larger clone lies one base from this, so it may be a read error. J is TRBJ1-5 and V is TRBV28; a weak D match, TRBD1 (6 bases). The CDR3 has 15 amino acids. V shed 7 bases and J shed 0 bases, with 13 bases lying between them. From germline, CDR1 is MDHEN and CDR2 SYDVKM. The CDR3, as DNA: TGTGCCAGCAATGAAGGACAGTCTAGCAATCAGCCCCAGCATTTT. Protein product: CASNEGQSSNQPQHF.

Regarding this clonotype: This is likely a read error, given that the CDR3 carries no conserved phenylalanine or tryptophan at its end. The gene calls are TRBV20-1 and TRBJ2-5, with TRBD2 identical over 15 bases. The CDR3 is made up of 14 amino acids. Germline CDR1 and CDR2: DFQATT and SNEGSKA (reference sequence). CDR3 residues: CSAGLAGGQESQYL. The CDR3 nucleotides read TGCAGTGCTGGACTAGCGGGAGGGCAAGAGAGCCAGTACTTA.

With regard to this clonotype: The junction and the germline gene differ at one end; a read error may be behind it. This sequence joins TRBV12-3 or TRBV12-4 and TRBJ2-7; 7 nucleotides align to TRBD2. The CDR3 is 18 residues long. The CDR3: CASSPTTRGLVGSYEPYF. CDR3 DNA: TGTGCAAGCAGTCCTACCACCCGCGGACTAGTGGGCTCCTACGAGCCGTACTTC.

This clonotype is a singleton in its sample. At one end, the junction sequence differs from germline, possibly due to a read error. The chain recombines TRBV11-2 with TRBJ2-3; D is ambiguous. The CDR3 extends over 13 amino acids. The germline V gene encodes CDR1 SGHAT and CDR2 FQNNGV. The CDR3 sequence: CACSLGPEDTQYF. The CDR3 nucleotides are TGTGCCTGCAGCTTAGGGCCAGAGGATACGCAGTATTTT.

A single count supports this clonotype. One end of the junction varies from germline; a read error may be responsible. The chain has TRBV7-9 and TRBJ2-2; perhaps TRBD2 as D (5 bases). The CDR3 is 14 residues long. Germline assignment: CDR1 SEHNR and CDR2 FQNEAQ (reference sequence). The CDR3 DNA follows: TGTGCCATCAGCCCGGACGGGAACACCGGGGAGCAGTTTTTT. This gives the protein CAISPDGNTGEQFF.